This T cell receptor (beta chain) emerged from a study of blood T cell repertoires in COVID-19. Overall study: Nucleic acid was either cDNA or gDNA, and it came from T cells, B-cell-depleted T cells, or PBMCs.

The germline V gene encodes CDR1 MGHRA and CDR2 YSYEKL. Trimming took 0 bases from V and 8 from J, leaving 14 bases between them. The CDR3 contains 15 residues. TCRdb's table, derived via immunoSEQ multiplex PCR, lists solely in-frame clones and lacks some. This table holds about 190,000 clones, around 86% found once. The age range of participants was about 18 to 89 years, with residence in roughly 25 US areas. The clonotype comes from a man aged 40-50 years with acute COVID-19. The chain recombines TRBV4-1 with TRBJ2-1, with D possibly being TRBD1 (5 bases). The specimen was PBMCs or T cells enriched from blood (not recorded which). The DNA of the CDR3 is TGCGCCAGCAGCCAAGATAGGGGCATATATTATGAGCAGTTCTTC. Translation gives CASSQDRGIYYEQFF.